This TCR beta chain was recovered during a study of OX40 agonist ivuxolimab in advanced cancers. Study information: In this trial design, patients received ivuxolimab intravenously at 0.01 to 10 mg/kg every 2 weeks. Mean age approximately 66 years, range 23 to 79; 82.7% male.

On this clone: Antigen unknown.

The study, taken as a whole, reports: No antigen was identified for the clonally expanded peripheral T cells.

Clones were sequenced by immunoSEQ multiplex PCR, and TCRdb holds only the in-frame ones, with some missing. The profile shows 40,000 to 55,000 clones, approximately 92% of them singletons. The CDR3 covers 15 residues. CDR1 and CDR2 from the germline V gene are SGDLS and YYNGEE. The V and J ends lost 0 bases and 7 bases, in that order; junction bases with no gene match: 7. The starting material was CD4+ or CD8+ T cells sorted from blood, obtained in a trial of the OX40 agonist ivuxolimab. The origin of this receptor is an adult with an advanced solid tumor such as melanoma, head and neck, liver or kidney cancer. The genes are TRBV9 and TRBJ2-1; 7 nucleotides match TRBD2. The CDR3 is CASSVASGVVNEQFF. DNA for the CDR3: TGTGCCAGCAGCGTAGCTAGCGGAGTCGTTAATGAGCAGTTCTTC.